The 26 T cell receptor beta chains reported below all come from one sample, sequenced in a study of shared clonotypes between healthy human individuals. Repertoires were generated with immunoSEQ multiplex PCR, while TCRdb's copy carries only in-frame clones and drops some. The sample consists of around 1.5 million clones, 95% to 99% of them appearing once. Sample: naive CD4+ T cells sorted from blood. Specified subset: CD45RA+ positively selected. The receptors come from a man between 25 and 39 years old in good health.

This chain joins TRBV11-2 and TRBJ2-1; 12 bases agree with TRBD2. Germline assignment: CDR1 SGHAT and CDR2 FQNNGV. J was trimmed by 7 bases and V by 6 bases; bases with no gene match: 4. This CDR3 is built from 14 residues. In nucleotides, the CDR3 is TGTGCCAGCAGAGGACTAGCGGGAAGAAATGAGCAGTTCTTC. It translates to CASRGLAGRNEQFF.

This chain uses TRBV19 with TRBJ1-2, with D uncertain. V was cut by 1 base and J by 2 bases, with 8 bases left in between. The length of the CDR3 is 14 residues. Per the germline V gene, CDR1 is LNHDA and CDR2 is SQIVND (reference sequence). The CDR3 reads CASSIGRGNYGYTF. The CDR3 bases are TGTGCCAGTAGTATAGGACGGGGAAACTATGGCTACACCTTC.

The chain couples TRBV19 to TRBJ1-2; 7 positions match TRBD1. With V trimmed by 9 bases and J by 1 base, 14 bases remained unmatched. CDR3 length: 16 amino acids. From germline, CDR1 is LNHDA and CDR2 SQIVND (reference sequence). CDR3 residues: CASRNLGTASNYGYTF. The CDR3 DNA sequence: TGTGCCAGCCGCAATCTGGGGACAGCTAGTAACTATGGCTACACCTTC.

For this clone: This same CDR3 is encoded by further DNA sequences in the sample. The rearrangement links TRBV5-1 to TRBJ2-1; D remains ambiguous. The CDR3 is made up of 16 amino acids. The germline V gene has CDR1 SGHRS and CDR2 YFSETQ. V dropped 0 bases and J dropped 0 bases, with 10 bases sitting between them. The CDR3: CASSLGASGSYNEQFF. CDR3 nucleotides: TGCGCCAGCAGCTTGGGAGCCTCGGGCTCCTACAATGAGCAGTTCTTC.

The chain uses TRBV10-3 and TRBJ2-2; possible D gene TRBD1, 5 bases. Germline-derived CDR1 and CDR2 are ENHRY and SYGVKD. The CDR3 is 12 amino acids. Trimming removed 9 bases at V and 2 bases at J, with 7 bases between. The CDR3 nucleotides read TGTGCCATAGGACACAACACCGGGGAGCTGTTTTTT. Protein product: CAIGHNTGELFF.

For this clone: Other DNA sequences from this sample encode an identical CDR3 as well. The rearrangement links TRBV2 to TRBJ1-1; a weak D match, TRBD1 (5 bases). The CDR3 loop spans 13 amino acids. Trimming removed 5 bases at V and 1 base at J, with 8 bases between. Germline V CDR1 and CDR2: SNHLY, FYNNEI. The CDR3 spells CASSTGPNTEAFF. The CDR3 DNA reads TGTGCCAGCAGTACAGGTCCGAACACTGAAGCTTTCTTT.

This clone was detected once. V and J are TRBV27 and TRBJ2-3, with 12 bases lining up with TRBD2. The CDR3 length is 14 residues. V lost 3 bases to trimming and J lost 10 bases; unmatched junction nucleotides: 5. CDR1 and CDR2 from the germline V gene are MNHEY and SMNVEV (reference sequence). The CDR3 reads CASSLTSGSGAQYF. The CDR3 nucleotides read TGTGCCAGCAGTTTGACTAGCGGGAGCGGGGCGCAGTATTTT.

The V and J genes are TRBV7-2 and TRBJ2-7; TRBD2 matches at 9 bases. Germline V lookup: CDR1 SGHTA, CDR2 FQGNSA. The CDR3 is 17 amino acids. With V trimmed by 3 bases and J by 6 bases, 15 bases remained unmatched. The CDR3 reads CASSLVSSGALTREQYF. In DNA, the CDR3 is TGTGCCAGCAGCTTGGTGTCTAGCGGGGCCCTTACACGCGAGCAGTACTTC.

The chain carries TRBV5-1 and TRBJ2-5, with 11 positions matching TRBD2. V dropped 3 bases and J dropped 2; count of bases not matched to a gene: 6. Germline assignment: CDR1 SGHRS and CDR2 YFSETQ. CDR3 length: 16 residues. The DNA for the CDR3 is TGCGCCAGCAGCTCCGGGGGACTAGCGGTACAAGAGACCCAGTACTTC. It translates to CASSSGGLAVQETQYF.

V is TRBV28 and J is TRBJ2-3; maybe TRBD2 (8 bases). Germline loops: CDR1 MDHEN, CDR2 SYDVKM. The V gene lost 7 bases and the J gene lost 5 bases, with 22 bases spanning the gap. The CDR3 runs 16 residues. The CDR3 nucleotides read TGTGCCAGCAAGAAGGGGACAGCGGGAGTAGTAGATACGCAGTATTTT. It is translated as CASKKGTAGVVDTQYF. Full variable domain (outside the CDR3, taken from reference TRBV28 and TRBJ2-3): DVKVTQSSRYLVKRTGEKVFLECVQDMDHENMFWYRQDPGLGLRLIYFSYDVKMKEKGDIPEGYSVSREKKERFSLILESASTNQTSMYLCASKKGTAGVVDTQYFGPGTRLTVL.

This chain links TRBV27 with TRBJ2-3; D remains ambiguous. Germline V gene sequence: CDR1 MNHEY, CDR2 SMNVEV (reference sequence). The V end was cut by 10 bases, the J end by 1 base, with 15 bases between. The CDR3 has 14 amino acids. Here the CDR3 reads CATSPGPRTDTQYF. The CDR3, as DNA: TGTGCCACCTCGCCCGGTCCCCGCACAGATACGCAGTATTTT.

The rearrangement uses TRBV5-4 and TRBJ2-5; tentatively, D is TRBD2 (6 bases). Per germline, CDR1 SGHNT and CDR2 YYREEE (reference sequence). CDR3 length: 13 residues. V lost 4 bases and J lost 5, with 12 bases in between. Here the CDR3 DNA reads TGTGCCAGCAGCCCTCCGGGGGTGGAGACCCAGTACTTC. Its protein is CASSPPGVETQYF.

The V and J genes are TRBV7-2 and TRBJ1-1, with TRBD1 identical over 9 bases. Germline V gene sequence: CDR1 SGHTA, CDR2 FQGNSA. After removal of 5 bases from V and 6 bases from J, the junction contained 13 bases not matched to a gene. The CDR3 runs to 16 residues. The chain's CDR3 is CASSRDRVLLGAEAFF. CDR3 DNA: TGTGCCAGCAGCAGGGACAGGGTTTTGTTAGGCGCTGAAGCTTTCTTT.

J is TRBJ2-7 and V is TRBV5-1; D perhaps matches TRBD1 (5 bases). The germline V gene has CDR1 SGHRS and CDR2 YFSETQ. The length of the CDR3 is 14 residues. V lost 4 bases, J lost 2 bases, and 13 bases lay in between. CDR3 in amino acids: CASSQRTDTYEQYF. CDR3 bases: TGCGCCAGCAGCCAGAGGACGGACACCTACGAGCAGTACTTC. The full variable domain, its missing parts supplied by reference TRBV5-1 and TRBJ2-7, is KAGVTQTPRYLIKTRGQQVTLSCSPISGHRSVSWYQQTPGQGLQFLFEYFSETQRNKGNFPGRFSGRQFSNSRSEMNVSTLELGDSALYLCASSQRTDTYEQYFGPGTRLTVT.

The chain carries TRBV5-1 and TRBJ2-1; 8 bases match TRBD1. Germline trimming cut 2 bases from V and 3 bases from J; bases unmatched to any gene: 4. The CDR3 covers 15 residues. Per germline, CDR1 SGHRS and CDR2 YFSETQ. The CDR3, as DNA: TGCGCCAGCAGCTTCAGGGGGCAGAACTACAATGAGCAGTTCTTC. Amino acids: CASSFRGQNYNEQFF. The whole variable domain, remainder taken from reference TRBV5-1 and TRBJ2-1, is KAGVTQTPRYLIKTRGQQVTLSCSPISGHRSVSWYQQTPGQGLQFLFEYFSETQRNKGNFPGRFSGRQFSNSRSEMNVSTLELGDSALYLCASSFRGQNYNEQFFGPGTRLTVL.

The V and J genes are TRBV19 and TRBJ1-5; D gene ambiguous. Trimming took 9 bases from V and 0 from J, leaving 12 bases between them. The length of the CDR3 is 14 residues. Per the germline V gene, CDR1 is LNHDA and CDR2 is SQIVND (reference sequence). The chain's CDR3 is CASTLHSSNQPQHF. The CDR3, as DNA: TGTGCCAGCACCCTACACAGTAGCAATCAGCCCCAGCATTTT.

The rearrangement uses TRBV6-1 and TRBJ1-1, with 7 bases aligning to TRBD1. CDR1 MNHNS and CDR2 SASEGT come from the germline V gene. Losses at the gene ends were 5 bases for V and 4 bases for J; bases not matched to a gene: 10. The CDR3 has 15 residues. CDR3 loop: CASSLKTGWATEAFF. The CDR3, as DNA: TGTGCCAGCAGTCTAAAGACAGGGTGGGCCACTGAAGCTTTCTTT.

This clone has a single count. The chain recombines TRBV9 with TRBJ1-5, with TRBD1 matching 7 bases. The germline CDR1 and CDR2 sequences are SGDLS and YYNGEE. The length of the CDR3 is 14 residues. V lost 0 bases and J lost 6; bases outside the gene matches: 3. CDR3 bases: TGTGCCAGCAGCGTAGGAGGGGGCGGTCAGCCCCAGCATTTT. Residues: CASSVGGGGQPQHF.

This chain links TRBV4-1 with TRBJ1-4; 9 nucleotides align to TRBD1. The V segment lost 6 bases and the J segment 5 bases; nucleotides outside the gene matches: 10. CDR1 MGHRA and CDR2 YSYEKL come from the germline V gene. The CDR3 has 16 amino acids. CDR3 sequence reads: CASSLGQGEGNEKLFF. DNA for the CDR3: TGCGCCAGCAGTTTGGGACAGGGCGAAGGGAATGAAAAACTGTTTTTT.

The chain joins TRBV7-3 to TRBJ2-1; D remains ambiguous. The CDR3 extends over 11 amino acids. Per the germline V gene, CDR1 is SGHTA and CDR2 is FQGTGA. Trimming removed 1 base at V and 6 bases at J, with 1 base between. The CDR3 coding sequence is TGTGCCAGCAGCTTAAGCAATGAGCAGTTCTTC. This sequence encodes CASSLSNEQFF.

V and J are TRBV14 and TRBJ1-2, with D tentatively TRBD1 (5 bases). Trimming cost V 1 base and J 4 bases, with 16 bases left between them. CDR1 is SGHDN and CDR2 is FVKESK in the germline V gene. The CDR3 is 16 residues long. The CDR3 DNA is TGTGCCAGCAGCCAAGGAGACAGAACCGTCGGCTATGGCTACACCTTC. It encodes CASSQGDRTVGYGYTF.

The J gene is TRBJ2-2, the V gene TRBV5-8; TRBD2 matches 7 bases. The junction had 6 bases not matched to a gene; V was cut back by 0 bases and J by 1 base. There are 17 residues in the CDR3. CDR1 and CDR2 from the germline V gene are SGHTS and YDEGEE. CDR3 sequence (DNA): TGTGCCAGCAGCTTGGCCTGGGCTAGCGGGAACACCGGGGAGCTGTTTTTT. This sequence encodes CASSLAWASGNTGELFF.

The V call is TRBV5-4, the J call TRBJ2-1; the match to TRBD2 covers 10 bases. The CDR3 has 14 amino acids. Germline CDR1 is SGHNT and CDR2 is YYREEE (reference sequence). Losses at the gene ends were 4 bases for V and 8 bases for J; bases not matched to a gene: 6. The CDR3 region is CASSKTGTSDEQFF. In DNA form, the CDR3 reads TGTGCCAGCAGCAAAACCGGGACTAGCGATGAGCAGTTCTTC.

A remark on this clone: Other nucleotide sequences in the sample specify the same CDR3. V and J are TRBV5-1 and TRBJ2-5; the match to TRBD1 covers 9 bases. The CDR3 runs to 14 residues. The germline V gene has CDR1 SGHRS and CDR2 YFSETQ. V trimming: 5 bases; J trimming: 4 bases; junction bases outside the gene matches: 6. CDR3 in amino acids: CASSSGTGLETQYF. In DNA form, the CDR3 reads TGCGCCAGCAGTTCCGGGACAGGGCTAGAGACCCAGTACTTC.

On this clone: Other DNA sequences in this specimen translate into the identical CDR3. V usage is TRBV5-1 and J usage is TRBJ2-5; perhaps TRBD2 as D (6 bases). Germline V lookup: CDR1 SGHRS, CDR2 YFSETQ. The V and J ends lost 2 bases and 5 bases respectively, with 10 bases between them. CDR3 size: 13 residues. The CDR3 nucleotides are TGCGCCAGCAGCTTAGCTGGGGGGGAGACCCAGTACTTC. It is translated as CASSLAGGETQYF.

The V and J genes are TRBV27 and TRBJ2-1, with 9 bases aligning to TRBD1. The V gene's germline CDR1 is MNHEY and CDR2 SMNVEV (reference sequence). V trimming: 3 bases; J trimming: 4 bases; junction bases outside the gene matches: 13. CDR3 length: 18 residues. The CDR3 DNA reads as TGTGCCAGCAGTTTCCGGTTACAAAGACAGGGGGGGTACAATGAGCAGTTCTTC. Residues: CASSFRLQRQGGYNEQFF.